There are a few counts of the clone carrying this T cell receptor beta chain. The data were taken from a study of blood T cell repertoires in COVID-19. Study as a whole: From the United States, Italy and Spain came samples of acute and convalescent COVID-19. PBMCs, B-cell-depleted T cells, or T cells provided the cDNA or gDNA that made up the material.

J was trimmed by 9 bases and V by 0 bases; bases with no gene match: 4. The CDR3 extends over 15 amino acids. Germline-derived CDR1 and CDR2 are MNHNY and SVGAGI (reference sequence). Study processing details: Reference gene primer amplification in the assay estimated nucleated cell counts. Sequenced by immunoSEQ multiplex PCR; TCRdb stores in-frame clones only, minus some. That table is the source of V, J and clone size, and D and trimming were worked out from the DNA. Altogether 84,000 or so clones are present, roughly 80% being singletons, with the ten largest covering around a sixth. Sequenced input: peripheral blood. The receptor was isolated from a woman of 80 years or more with acute or convalescent COVID-19. This chain uses TRBV6-6 with TRBJ1-6; 8 bases agree with TRBD1. CDR3 DNA: TGTGCCAGCAGTTACTCCCTGGACAGGGCTTCACCCCTCCACTTT. This translates into CASSYSLDRASPLHF.